This is a list of T cell receptor beta chains from one sample in a study of blood T cell repertoires in COVID-19. Sequenced by immunoSEQ multiplex PCR; TCRdb stores in-frame clones only, minus some. The sample has around 200,000 clones; around 80% are singletons. The sequenced sample consisted of peripheral blood. The receptors come from a human donor in a cohort sampled during active COVID-19. Both conserved end residues are part of each CDR3. The D gene is left open where the match is weak. Where a row states a size, it is once, few, many or the class of an expanded clone; other rows omit it.

>TRBV6-5|-|-|TRBJ1-2
CASSYGQDSYGYTF
TGTGCCAGCAGTTACGGGCAGGATTCCTATGGCTACACCTTC
>TRBV7-9|TRBD1|few|TRBJ2-2
CASSHPGQGAPRVGELFF
TGTGCCAGCAGCCACCCGGGACAGGGGGCGCCGAGAGTCGGGGAGCTGTTTTTT
>TRBV11-2|-|few|TRBJ2-7
CASSSETAPYEQYF
TGTGCCAGCAGTTCAGAGACAGCGCCGTACGAGCAGTACTTC
>TRBV6-5|TRBD1|-|TRBJ2-7
CASTPTGEAYEQYF
TGTGCCAGCACTCCGACAGGGGAGGCCTACGAGCAGTACTTC
>TRBV4-2|-|-|TRBJ1-1
CASSQEGRGASRTEAFF
TGTGCCAGCAGCCAAGAAGGTCGGGGGGCGAGTAGAACTGAAGCTTTCTTT
>TRBV24-1|TRBD1|-|TRBJ2-2
CATSDSGTVNTGELFF
TGTGCCACCAGTGATTCCGGGACAGTAAACACCGGGGAGCTGTTTTTT
>TRBV3-1/TRBV3-2|TRBD1|-|TRBJ1-1
CASSLDRVHTEAFF
TGTGCCAGCAGCCTAGACAGGGTGCACACTGAAGCTTTCTTT
>TRBV6-2/TRBV6-3|TRBD1|-|TRBJ1-5
CASSYRDRGGGNQPQHF
TGTGCCAGCAGTTACCGGGACAGGGGGGGAGGCAATCAGCCCCAGCATTTT
>TRBV13|-|once|TRBJ1-2
CASSPEFANYGYTF
TGTGCCAGCAGCCCCGAGTTTGCTAACTATGGCTACACCTTC
>TRBV5-6|TRBD2|once|TRBJ2-7
CASSLWSSGYEQYF
TGTGCCAGCAGCTTGTGGTCTAGCGGCTACGAGCAGTACTTC
>TRBV7-9|-|-|TRBJ2-4
CASSLGSVTPKNIQYF
TGTGCCAGCAGCTTAGGATCAGTCACCCCCAAAAACATTCAGTACTTC
>TRBV9|-|-|TRBJ1-1
CASSATDLNTEAFF
TGTGCCAGCAGCGCCACAGACCTGAACACTGAAGCTTTCTTT
>TRBV12-3/TRBV12-4|-|once|TRBJ2-1
CASSFEGGNEQFF
TGTGCCAGCAGTTTTGAGGGCGGGAATGAGCAGTTCTTC
>TRBV15|TRBD2|-|TRBJ2-5
CATSRERGAGQETQYF
TGTGCCACCAGCAGAGAGCGGGGGGCTGGTCAAGAGACCCAGTACTTC
>TRBV9|-|-|TRBJ1-3
CASSGTGSSGNTIYF
TGTGCCAGCAGCGGCACAGGGAGCTCTGGAAACACCATATATTTT
>TRBV7-3|-|-|TRBJ2-7
CASSLTSDSYEQYF
TGTGCCAGCAGCTTAACGTCGGACAGCTACGAGCAGTACTTC
>TRBV4-1|TRBD1|-|TRBJ1-5
CASSQEPPTGLGQPQHF
TGCGCCAGCAGCCAAGAACCCCCGACAGGGCTGGGTCAGCCCCAGCATTTT
>TRBV6-6|TRBD2|once|TRBJ2-7
CASSRSPGGLAGVSSSYEQYF
TGTGCCAGCAGCCGTTCGCCTGGGGGACTAGCGGGGGTTTCGAGCTCCTACGAGCAGTACTTC
>TRBV11-2|-|-|TRBJ2-3
CASSLNWAPRPDTQYF
TGTGCCAGCAGCCTGAATTGGGCCCCGAGACCCGATACGCAGTATTTT
>TRBV29-1|TRBD2|-|TRBJ2-1
CSVVLAGSQQFF
TGCAGCGTTGTGCTAGCGGGGAGTCAGCAGTTCTTC
>TRBV5-6|TRBD1|few|TRBJ1-2
CASSRDRGRYGYTF
TGTGCCAGCAGCCGGGACAGGGGGCGTTATGGCTACACCTTC
>TRBV4-1|TRBD1|-|TRBJ2-7
CASSQDRWTGNLVEQYF
TGCGCCAGCAGCCAAGATAGGTGGACAGGGAATTTAGTCGAGCAGTACTTC
>TRBV14|-|-|TRBJ2-7
CASSHVAGPYEQYF
TGTGCCAGCAGCCATGTCGCAGGGCCGTACGAGCAGTACTTC
>TRBV5-4|TRBD1|-|TRBJ1-3
CASSQQDRAGNTIYF
TGTGCCAGCAGCCAACAAGACAGGGCCGGAAACACCATATATTTT
>TRBV4-1|-|-|TRBJ1-3
CASSQVVSSGNTIYF
TGCGCCAGCAGCCAAGTAGTGAGCTCTGGAAACACCATATATTTT
>TRBV7-8|-|-|TRBJ2-3
CASSLVGGVSTDTQYF
TGTGCCAGCAGCTTAGTTGGCGGGGTTAGCACAGATACGCAGTATTTT
>TRBV11-1|-|-|TRBJ2-3
CASSRRGGDTQYF
TGTGCCAGCAGCCGGAGAGGGGGAGATACGCAGTATTTT
>TRBV12-3/TRBV12-4|TRBD1|-|TRBJ2-7
CASSQDRDHEQYF
TGTGCCAGCAGCCAAGACAGGGACCACGAGCAGTACTTC
>TRBV19|-|-|TRBJ2-1
CASSQGLFNEQFF
TGTGCCAGCTCACAGGGATTGTTCAATGAGCAGTTCTTC
>TRBV19|TRBD1|-|TRBJ1-6
CASSPTGGHSPLHF
TGTGCCAGTAGTCCGACAGGGGGCCATTCACCCCTCCACTTT
>TRBV3-1/TRBV3-2|-|-|TRBJ2-1
CASSLFAGNEQFF
TGTGCCAGCAGCCTATTCGCAGGCAATGAGCAGTTCTTC
>TRBV6-5|TRBD1|once|TRBJ1-5
CASRDLQGRGQPQHF
TGTGCCAGCAGGGACCTACAGGGGCGAGGCCAGCCCCAGCATTTT
>TRBV2|TRBD1|-|TRBJ1-4
CASREQGTNEKLFF
TGTGCCAGCAGGGAACAGGGGACTAATGAAAAACTGTTTTTT
>TRBV30|-|-|TRBJ1-1
CAWSVGRDTEAFF
TGTGCCTGGAGTGTGGGGAGGGACACTGAAGCTTTCTTT
>TRBV24-1|-|-|TRBJ2-4
CATSVFQGGKNIQYF
TGTGCCACCAGTGTTTTCCAGGGGGGAAAAAACATTCAGTACTTC
>TRBV7-9|TRBD2|-|TRBJ2-5
CASSLVLAGETQYF
TGTGCCAGCAGCTTAGTACTAGCGGGCGAGACCCAGTACTTC
>TRBV20-1|TRBD1|-|TRBJ2-3
CSRGRSDTQYF
TGCAGTAGGGGGCGGTCAGATACGCAGTATTTT
>TRBV29-1|TRBD1|-|TRBJ1-1
CSVEPNRGSTEAFF
TGCAGCGTTGAACCGAACAGGGGGAGCACTGAAGCTTTCTTT
>TRBV19|TRBD1|-|TRBJ1-5
CASSIPLRGGWVGLKDQPQHF
TGTGCCAGTAGTATACCCCTAAGAGGGGGCTGGGTTGGTCTTAAGGATCAGCCCCAGCATTTT
>TRBV5-4|-|-|TRBJ2-5
CASSLDILQETQYF
TGTGCCAGCAGCTTGGACATACTACAAGAGACCCAGTACTTC
>TRBV7-2|-|-|TRBJ1-1
CASSLAGIRTEAFF
TGTGCCAGCAGCTTAGCCGGGATAAGGACTGAAGCTTTCTTT
>TRBV5-1|-|-|TRBJ1-1
CASSGTGLNTEAFF
TGCGCCAGCAGCGGCACAGGCCTGAACACTGAAGCTTTCTTT
>TRBV5-1|TRBD1|-|TRBJ2-7
CASRIPGQGYEQYF
TGCGCCAGCAGAATTCCGGGACAGGGCTACGAGCAGTACTTC
>TRBV2|-|-|TRBJ1-3
CASRTDAGNTIYF
TGTGCCAGCAGGACAGATGCTGGAAACACCATATATTTT
>TRBV11-2|-|-|TRBJ2-3
CASSFGGGPTDTQYF
TGTGCCAGCAGCTTTGGCGGGGGCCCCACAGATACGCAGTATTTT
>TRBV2|-|-|TRBJ2-3
CASSEKGGSTDTQYF
TGTGCCAGCAGTGAGAAAGGGGGTAGCACAGATACGCAGTATTTT
>TRBV7-8|TRBD1|-|TRBJ1-1
CASSLALLQGARSAEAFF
TGTGCCAGCAGCTTAGCCCTCCTACAGGGGGCGAGGTCCGCTGAAGCTTTCTTT
>TRBV13|TRBD1|-|TRBJ1-2
CASSIRGNGYTF
TGTGCCAGCAGCATCAGGGGGAATGGCTACACCTTC
>TRBV18|TRBD2|-|TRBJ2-5
CASSPRDSGGAGETQYF
TGTGCCAGCTCACCACGAGATAGCGGGGGGGCCGGAGAGACCCAGTACTTC
>TRBV19|TRBD1|-|TRBJ2-6
CASSWGRDRFFSGANVLTF
TGTGCCAGTAGTTGGGGTAGGGACAGGTTTTTCTCTGGGGCCAACGTCCTGACTTTC
>TRBV2|-|few|TRBJ1-2
CASTRGLPNYTF
TGTGCCAGCACTCGCGGTCTTCCCAACTACACCTTC
>TRBV2|TRBD1|-|TRBJ1-1
CASSEGQGSVGAFF
TGTGCCAGCAGTGAGGGACAGGGTTCGGTCGGAGCTTTCTTT
>TRBV5-4|-|-|TRBJ2-5
CASSSRTGRVQETQYF
TGTGCCAGCAGCTCTCGGACAGGGAGGGTCCAAGAGACCCAGTACTTC
>TRBV14|-|-|TRBJ1-2
CASSQDRRGGLSYGYTF
TGTGCCAGCAGCCAAGATCGGAGGGGGGGCTTAAGTTATGGCTACACCTTC
>TRBV27|TRBD1|-|TRBJ2-7
CASKRQGANEQYF
TGTGCCAGCAAAAGGCAGGGGGCGAACGAGCAGTACTTC
>TRBV5-4|-|-|TRBJ1-2
CASSLRVDMESGGYTF
TGTGCCAGCAGCTTGCGGGTTGATATGGAGTCTGGTGGCTACACCTTC
>TRBV13|-|-|TRBJ1-1
CASSLWETLNTEAFF
TGTGCCAGCAGCTTGTGGGAGACCCTGAACACTGAAGCTTTCTTT